Sequencing of this T cell receptor (beta chain) was carried out in a study of T cell changes during pregnancy in multiple sclerosis. The J segment lost 13 bases and the V segment lost 2 bases, leaving 5 bases of the junction unmatched. This CDR3 region has 12 residues. The germline gives CDR1 MDHEN, CDR2 SYDVKM. This table comes from immunoSEQ multiplex PCR, and its TCRdb copy is limited to in-frame clones, with some not included. This table has tens of thousands of clones, more than 90% appearing once. The TCR sequence derives from a female donor in good health, enrolled as a control in a pregnancy study. V and J are TRBV28 and TRBJ2-4; TRBD1 aligns across 7 bases. Sequencing used peripheral blood, obtained in the second trimester of pregnancy. CDR3 DNA sequence: TGTGCCAGCAGTTTAAACAGGGGCGCCCAGTACTTC. This encodes CASSLNRGAQYF.